This TCR beta chain was sequenced in a study of T-cell reconstitution after alpha-beta-depleted transplantation in children. With respect to this clonotype: Its antigen is undetermined. This may come from a read error, since a much larger clone is one base off.

V shed 6 bases, J shed 3 bases, and the junction held 15 bases outside the gene matches. The CDR3 is 18 amino acids. From germline, CDR1 is MNHEY and CDR2 SMNVEV (reference sequence). Notes on the study in general: When one year had passed after transplant, most T-cell counts and diversity came from newly produced T cells.

Preparation of the TCRbeta library was carried out with unique molecular identifiers. TCRdb reanalysed the PCR reads using MiXCR and keeps one entry per CDR3 protein. This sample yields about 490,000 distinct CDR3 sequences, of which about 10% are seen a single time; 2% to 2.5% belongs to the top ten. The rearrangement links TRBV27 to TRBJ2-3; 10 nucleotides line up with TRBD2. This TCR derives from a child aged 2 to 15 with inherited bone marrow failure, due to receive a stem cell transplant. The material was PBMCs, obtained before TCRalphabeta/CD19-depleted stem cell transplant. CDR3: CASRLPAGGPSGTDTQYF. In nucleotides, the CDR3 is TGTGCCAGCAGGCTACCAGCGGGAGGGCCCTCTGGTACAGATACGCAGTATTTT.